This T cell receptor (beta chain) was sequenced for a study of shared clonotypes between healthy human individuals. Comments on this clone: Antigen unknown.

Study results and caveats: Non-shared clonotypes had lower generation probabilities than clonotypes shared by all four sorted-subset donors. Estimated clonotype richness was generally higher in naive than memory subsets.

The V and J ends lost 4 bases and 3 bases, in that order; junction bases with no gene match: 10. The germline V gene encodes CDR1 MGHRA and CDR2 YSYEKL. CDR3 length: 16 residues. The protocol was immunoSEQ multiplex PCR, while the TCRdb copy is restricted to in-frame clones and leaves out a portion. Of 2 million to 2.5 million clones in the sample, approximately 95% were seen once. Selected positively for CCR7 and CD45RO-negative, naive CD8 cells excluded terminally differentiated effector memory CD45RA+ cells. Sequencing input: naive CD8+ T cells sorted from blood. The chain has TRBV4-1 and TRBJ2-7; 9 bases line up with TRBD1. This clonotype was obtained from a man aged 18 to 29 in good health. Here the CDR3 DNA reads TGCGCCAGCAGCCCCCGAGGACAGGGGAGAAACTACGAGCAGTACTTC. It specifies CASSPRGQGRNYEQYF.